This T cell receptor beta chain stems from a study of T cells in Graves' hyperthyroidism and ophthalmopathy. Concerning this clonotype: The antigen is not known. The junction departs from germline at one end; a sequencing error may be responsible.

TCR beta CDR3 regions were amplified from RNA transcripts. TCR CDR3 underwent first-round RT-PCR with the HTBI primer set. TCRdb recomputed calls from the multiplex PCR reads with MiXCR, one row per CDR3 protein. The sample lists 330,000 or so distinct CDR3 sequences; 15% to 20% were seen once. General study findings and limits: Ophthalmopathy was distinguished from stable hyperthyroidism by 13 V-J signatures.

The CDR3 contains 14 residues. This clonotype was sampled from a middle-aged woman with Graves' ophthalmopathy. Sequencing was carried out using blood. The chain links TRBV12-3 or TRBV12-4 to TRBJ1-2; tentative D call: TRBD1 (5 bases). This CDR3 is CASRWRGANYGYNF. The CDR3 coding sequence is TGTGCCAGCAGGTGGAGAGGGGCTAACTATGGCTACAACTTC.